Below are 28 T cell receptor beta chains sequenced from a single sample in a study of cytomegalovirus exposure and HLA in healthy donors. Produced via immunoSEQ multiplex PCR; TCRdb's table is partial and in-frame only. The sample records 150,000 to 200,000 clones, 80% to 85% being singletons. The sample was PBMCs. These receptors were taken from a woman aged 30 to 39 in good health and CMV-seronegative.

The chain couples TRBV19 to TRBJ2-1; maybe TRBD2 (6 bases). In germline, CDR1 is LNHDA, CDR2 SQIVND (reference sequence). The CDR3 sequence is 14 residues long. V lost 6 bases and J 6 bases, leaving 15 bases between the germline ends. CDR3 sequence: CASSWGETVNEQFF. The CDR3 bases are TGTGCCAGTAGCTGGGGGGAGACGGTCAATGAGCAGTTCTTC.

The chain joins TRBV7-9 to TRBJ1-5; D is ambiguous. Germline CDR1 and CDR2: SEHNR and FQNEAQ (reference sequence). V lost 5 bases and J lost 7, with 9 bases in between. This CDR3 is 12 amino acids long. As DNA, the CDR3 is TGTGCCAGCAGCCGCTCAAGCCAGCCCCAGCATTTT. Protein product: CASSRSSQPQHF.

This chain uses TRBV30 with TRBJ1-5; D is ambiguous. Trimming took off 2 bases at V and 1 base at J, with 12 bases between the two ends. The CDR3 consists of 15 residues. CDR1 and CDR2 from the germline V gene are GTSNPN and SVGIG (reference sequence). CDR3 DNA sequence: TGTGCCTGGAGTCCCCGATGGGCAAGCAATCAGCCCCAGCATTTT. Protein sequence: CAWSPRWASNQPQHF.

DNA for the CDR3: TGTGCCAGCAGGCCCTCTAGCGGGAAAATACAGGACGAGCAGTACTTC. Translating it yields CASRPSSGKIQDEQYF. The J gene is TRBJ2-7, the V gene TRBV28; TRBD2 matches 9 bases. V shed 6 bases, J shed 5 bases, and the junction held 14 bases outside the gene matches. The CDR3 has 16 amino acids. Germline V lookup: CDR1 MDHEN, CDR2 SYDVKM. The full variable domain, its missing parts supplied by reference TRBV28 and TRBJ2-7, is DVKVTQSSRYLVKRTGEKVFLECVQDMDHENMFWYRQDPGLGLRLIYFSYDVKMKEKGDIPEGYSVSREKKERFSLILESASTNQTSMYLCASRPSSGKIQDEQYFGPGTRLTVT.

This clone was observed at least ten times. The chain joins TRBV6-4 to TRBJ1-6; TRBD1 matches at 9 bases. V shed 0 bases, J shed 8 bases, and the junction held 5 bases outside the gene matches. Germline CDR1 and CDR2: MRHNA and SNTAGT. The CDR3 runs to 16 residues. CDR3 residues: CASSDSSGTGYSPLHF. The CDR3 DNA is TGTGCCAGCAGTGACTCGTCGGGGACAGGGTATTCACCCCTCCACTTT.

The gene calls are TRBV20-1 and TRBJ1-2, with a possible D match to TRBD1 (6 bases). This CDR3 spans 11 amino acids. Trimming stripped 6 bases from V and 6 bases from J, with 11 bases between. Germline assignment: CDR1 DFQATT and CDR2 SNEGSKA (reference sequence). As DNA, the CDR3 is TGCAGTGCCCGACAGGTTGATGGCTACACCTTC. This sequence encodes CSARQVDGYTF.

This rearrangement joins TRBV6-6 to TRBJ2-1; unclear D gene. The CDR3 has 14 amino acids. Germline values: CDR1 MNHNY, CDR2 SVGAGI (reference sequence). V lost 2 bases to trimming and J lost 4 bases, with 9 bases between them. CDR3 residues: CASSYTQTYNEQFF. CDR3 bases: TGTGCCAGCAGTTACACACAGACATACAATGAGCAGTTCTTC.

The rearrangement joins TRBV30 to TRBJ1-2, with a tentative D call TRBD1 (5 bases). The V and J ends lost 5 bases and 1 base respectively, with 8 bases between them. In germline, CDR1 is GTSNPN, CDR2 SVGIG (reference sequence). The length of the CDR3 is 12 residues. The CDR3 region is CAWPQDNYGYTF. CDR3 sequence (DNA): TGTGCCTGGCCACAGGATAACTATGGCTACACCTTC.

For the CDR3, the DNA is TGTGCCAGCAGCTTACGAGACAGAGGATCCTACAATGAGCAGTTCTTC. Translated: CASSLRDRGSYNEQFF. The chain carries TRBV9 and TRBJ2-1; D is possibly TRBD1 (5 bases). Germline loops: CDR1 SGDLS, CDR2 YYNGEE. Deletions cut 4 bases from V and 1 base from J, with 15 bases between. This CDR3 is 16 amino acids long.

The CDR3: CASSFHSTYEQYF. CDR3 sequence (DNA): TGTGCCAGCAGTTTTCACAGCACCTACGAGCAGTACTTC. The rearrangement links TRBV2 to TRBJ2-7; D is unresolved. The CDR3 runs 13 residues. V was shortened by 5 bases and J by 2 bases, with 10 bases between the two germline ends. The germline CDR1 and CDR2 sequences are SNHLY and FYNNEI.

This chain uses TRBV11-2 with TRBJ1-5; the match to TRBD1 covers 12 bases. With V trimmed by 4 bases and J by 0 bases, 7 bases remained unmatched. The CDR3 is made up of 18 amino acids. The germline V gene has CDR1 SGHAT and CDR2 FQNNGV. CDR3 sequence reads: CASSSGTGGPYSNQPQHF. The CDR3 DNA sequence: TGTGCCAGCAGCTCCGGGACAGGGGGCCCTTATAGCAATCAGCCCCAGCATTTT.

The chain is built from TRBV7-9 and TRBJ2-5; TRBD1 agrees at 9 bases. The CDR3 spans 15 residues. Germline CDR1 reads SEHNR; CDR2 reads FQNEAQ (reference sequence). V shed 5 bases and J 4 bases; nucleotides not matched to a gene: 8. CDR3 sequence reads: CASSNPGTGRETQYF. The CDR3 DNA reads TGTGCCAGCAGCAACCCAGGGACAGGGAGAGAGACCCAGTACTTC. The complete variable domain, with remaining parts taken from reference TRBV7-9 and TRBJ2-5, reads DTGVSQNPRHKITKRGQNVTFRCDPISEHNRLYWYRQTLGQGPEFLTYFQNEAQLEKSRLLSDRFSAERPKGSFSTLEIQRTEQGDSAMYLCASSNPGTGRETQYFGPGTRLLVL.

The chain joins TRBV19 to TRBJ2-7; 12 bases line up with TRBD2. With 8 bases clipped from V and 2 bases from J, the junction kept 7 bases outside the gene matches. The CDR3 length is 15 residues. Germline V gives CDR1 LNHDA, CDR2 SQIVND (reference sequence). CDR3: CASSVTSGGTYEQYF. CDR3 in DNA: TGTGCCAGTTCTGTAACTAGCGGGGGGACCTACGAGCAGTACTTC.

The chain couples TRBV6-1 to TRBJ2-1; D remains ambiguous. Germline assignment: CDR1 MNHNS and CDR2 SASEGT. Trimming shortened V by 8 bases and J by 9 bases, and 11 bases separated the two germline ends. The CDR3 is 11 amino acids. The CDR3 coding sequence is TGTGCCAGCGCCTCTGGCAGTGAGCAGTTCTTC. It translates to CASASGSEQFF.

This chain uses TRBV5-8 with TRBJ2-7; D is possibly TRBD1 (5 bases). V lost 0 bases, J lost 3 bases, and 22 bases lay in between. The CDR3 totals 18 residues. The germline V gene has CDR1 SGHTS and CDR2 YDEGEE. CDR3: CASSLAVTVKYPDYEQYF. Here the CDR3 DNA reads TGTGCCAGCAGCTTGGCAGTGACAGTGAAGTATCCTGACTACGAGCAGTACTTC.

The chain carries TRBV5-1 and TRBJ2-6; 7 bases line up with TRBD1. Germline CDR1 and CDR2: SGHRS and YFSETQ. The CDR3 contains 15 residues. The trim removed 4 bases at V and 2 bases at J, leaving 3 bases unmatched. The CDR3: CASSQGQAGANVLTF. CDR3 DNA: TGCGCCAGCAGCCAAGGACAGGCTGGGGCCAACGTCCTGACTTTC.

The chain employs TRBV6-5 and TRBJ1-3; D remains unclear. Trimming cost V 2 bases and J 1 base, with 6 bases left between them. The germline gives CDR1 MNHEY, CDR2 SVGAGI. The length of the CDR3 is 14 residues. This CDR3 is CASSYGFSGNTIYF. CDR3 coding DNA: TGTGCCAGCAGTTACGGCTTTTCTGGAAACACCATATATTTT.

This clone came up once. The chain couples TRBV6-5 to TRBJ2-3, with TRBD1 matching 7 bases. Unmatched junction bases numbered 7, after V lost 6 bases and J lost 4 bases. Germline assignment: CDR1 MNHEY and CDR2 SVGAGI. CDR3 length: 14 amino acids. CDR3 sequence reads: CASRQGTSADTQYF. The CDR3 region has the DNA TGTGCCAGCAGACAGGGGACGTCTGCAGATACGCAGTATTTT.

The chain couples TRBV5-1 to TRBJ2-7, with D perhaps matching TRBD2 (5 bases). The CDR3 spans 14 residues. V lost 0 bases, J lost 3 bases, and 10 bases lay in between. Looked up from germline, CDR1 is SGHRS and CDR2 is YFSETQ. The CDR3 loop reads CASSLVAGLYEQYF. In nucleotides, the CDR3 is TGCGCCAGCAGCTTGGTGGCAGGACTCTACGAGCAGTACTTC.

The chain recombines TRBV18 with TRBJ1-5; 7 positions agree with TRBD1. CDR1 and CDR2 (germline): KGHSH, LQKENI. V dropped 2 bases and J dropped 4; count of bases not matched to a gene: 11. The CDR3 covers 17 residues. CDR3 DNA sequence: TGTGCCAGCTCACCAGGGAGAGGCAGGGGGGTTAATCAGCCCCAGCATTTT. This encodes CASSPGRGRGVNQPQHF.

This clone was seen ten or more times. The rearrangement uses TRBV7-9 and TRBJ2-7; 14 nucleotides line up with TRBD2. Trimming took 6 bases from V and 0 from J; bases not matched to a gene: 4. CDR1 is SEHNR, CDR2 FQNEAQ, per germline (reference sequence). This CDR3 has 16 amino acids. Here the CDR3 reads CASSRTSGGSSYEQYF. CDR3 coding DNA: TGTGCCAGCAGTCGGACTAGCGGGGGGAGCTCCTACGAGCAGTACTTC.

The J gene is TRBJ2-7, the V gene TRBV18, with D possibly being TRBD1 (7 bases). Deletions cut 6 bases from V and 5 bases from J, with 23 bases between. Looked up from germline, CDR1 is KGHSH and CDR2 is LQKENI. This CDR3 spans 16 amino acids. This chain's CDR3 is CASSRSRTGGDNEQYF. CDR3 sequence (DNA): TGTGCCAGCTCGCGATCCCGGACAGGAGGGGACAACGAGCAGTACTTC.

The gene calls are TRBV7-9 and TRBJ2-1; TRBD1 agrees at 7 bases. The trim removed 6 bases at V and 6 bases at J, leaving 14 bases unmatched. The CDR3 has 16 amino acids. Germline V lookup: CDR1 SEHNR, CDR2 FQNEAQ (reference sequence). The CDR3 DNA reads TGTGCCAGCAGTTCGTCGACAGGGCTGATGGCCAATGAGCAGTTCTTC. Translated, it gives CASSSSTGLMANEQFF.

Only a few counts were recorded for this clone. V usage is TRBV11-3 and J usage is TRBJ1-6, with 7 bases fitting TRBD1. The CDR3 is 13 residues long. Trimming removed 5 bases from V and 5 bases from J; junction bases left unmatched: 0. Germline lookup yields CDR1 SGHNT and CDR2 YENEEA. This CDR3 is CASSQGDNSPLHF. CDR3 DNA: TGTGCCAGCAGCCAGGGGGATAATTCACCCCTCCACTTT.

The chain joins TRBV23-1 to TRBJ2-7, with D possibly matching TRBD1 (6 bases). TRBV23-1 is classed as an ORF, of uncertain function. The V end was cut by 7 bases, the J end by 1 base, with 14 bases between. The CDR3 is made up of 14 amino acids. This CDR3 reads CASIRTARSYEQYF. In nucleotides, the CDR3 is TGCGCCAGCATCCGGACAGCTAGATCCTACGAGCAGTACTTC.

This CDR3 is CAWRRTGGTEAFF. CDR3 sequence (DNA): TGTGCCTGGAGGAGGACAGGAGGTACTGAAGCTTTCTTT. The rearrangement uses TRBV30 and TRBJ1-1; TRBD1 aligns across 7 bases. The germline V gene encodes CDR1 GTSNPN and CDR2 SVGIG (reference sequence). The V and J ends lost 3 bases and 5 bases, in that order; junction bases with no gene match: 6. The length of the CDR3 is 13 residues.

The V and J genes are TRBV5-4 and TRBJ1-5; D perhaps matches TRBD1 (6 bases). Germline assignment: CDR1 SGHNT and CDR2 YYREEE (reference sequence). Trimming removed 0 bases from V and 7 bases from J, with 11 bases in between. The CDR3 loop spans 14 amino acids. The DNA for the CDR3 is TGTGCCAGCAGCTTGGCGCCAAGGGGGCAGCCCCAGCATTTT. Translation: CASSLAPRGQPQHF.

For the CDR3, the DNA is TGTGCCAGCAGTACAGCGGGAGGGTCGGATACGCAGTATTTT. It yields the protein CASSTAGGSDTQYF. This chain connects TRBV5-4 to TRBJ2-3; TRBD2 agrees at 10 bases. Germline V gene lookup returns CDR1 SGHNT and CDR2 YYREEE (reference sequence). After removal of 5 bases from V and 6 bases from J, the junction contained 6 bases not matched to a gene. The CDR3 is 14 residues long. Full variable domain (remainder filled in from reference TRBV5-4 and TRBJ2-3): ETGVTQSPTHLIKTRGQQVTLRCSSQSGHNTVSWYQQALGQGPQFIFQYYREEENGRGNFPPRFSGLQFPNYSSELNVNALELDDSALYLCASSTAGGSDTQYFGPGTRLTVL.